This record covers a single T cell receptor beta chain. Antigen unknown. The V and J ends lost 7 bases and 2 bases, in that order; junction bases with no gene match: 8. The CDR3 spans 15 residues. The germline V gene encodes CDR1 SEHNR and CDR2 FQNEAQ (reference sequence). This sample is part of a study of T cell responses to AZD1222 COVID-19 vaccine. Whole-study findings and limits: The number of AZD1222 recipients seropositive at baseline was only six.

Here immunoSEQ multiplex PCR was the method, and the copy in TCRdb shows in-frame clones only, minus some. The top ten clones hold around 5.2% of a sample with roughly 150,000 clones, about nine tenths of them seen once. Sequenced material: peripheral blood, taken on day 0 of AZD1222 vaccination. This sequence originates from an adult in good health. The J gene is TRBJ2-3, the V gene TRBV7-9, with 8 bases identical to TRBD2. The CDR3 loop reads CASTARGGYTDTQYF. The CDR3 nucleotides are TGTGCCAGCACCGCCCGCGGGGGGTACACAGATACGCAGTATTTT.